A selection of T cell receptor beta chains follows, all from one sample in a study of cytomegalovirus exposure and HLA in healthy donors. Method: immunoSEQ multiplex PCR; TCRdb's copy keeps in-frame clones and lacks some. The table lists fewer than 200,000 clones, about 85% of them singletons. Sequenced material: PBMCs. The receptors were sampled from a man aged 18 to 29 in good health and CMV-seropositive. CDR3s include the opening cysteine and the closing phenylalanine or tryptophan. D genes are given only for firm matches. Part of the rows lack a size; the others show once, few, many or a class for expanded clones.

NA	TRBV6-1	TRBJ2-1	few	CASSAGLEPGRQFF
NA	TRBV18	TRBJ2-3	NA	CASSPGTTSTDTQYF
NA	TRBV10-3	TRBJ1-1	NA	CAISETTGYEAFF
TRBD1	TRBV2	TRBJ2-7	NA	CASSGTGGEQYF
TRBD1	TRBV6-5	TRBJ1-2	NA	CASSYGDRDLQGYTF
TRBD2	TRBV5-1	TRBJ2-5	NA	CASSLAAGGITQETQYF
TRBD1	TRBV2	TRBJ2-2	NA	CASSPGTANTGELFF
TRBD1	TRBV7-3	TRBJ1-6	NA	CASSLSGTGRTPLHF
NA	TRBV5-4	TRBJ2-5	NA	CASSLTSGGWETQYF
TRBD1	TRBV5-5	TRBJ1-6	NA	CASMGQENSPLHF
NA	TRBV6-8	TRBJ1-5	NA	CASSPRQGASQPQHF
NA	TRBV5-1	TRBJ1-2	NA	CASSLEGRGKDGYTF
TRBD1	TRBV7-2	TRBJ2-7	NA	CASSLLPGQGAYEQYF
TRBD1	TRBV10-3	TRBJ1-3	NA	CAIGGQGAAGAGNTIYF
TRBD1	TRBV6-6	TRBJ1-2	NA	CASRGKDRVDGYTF